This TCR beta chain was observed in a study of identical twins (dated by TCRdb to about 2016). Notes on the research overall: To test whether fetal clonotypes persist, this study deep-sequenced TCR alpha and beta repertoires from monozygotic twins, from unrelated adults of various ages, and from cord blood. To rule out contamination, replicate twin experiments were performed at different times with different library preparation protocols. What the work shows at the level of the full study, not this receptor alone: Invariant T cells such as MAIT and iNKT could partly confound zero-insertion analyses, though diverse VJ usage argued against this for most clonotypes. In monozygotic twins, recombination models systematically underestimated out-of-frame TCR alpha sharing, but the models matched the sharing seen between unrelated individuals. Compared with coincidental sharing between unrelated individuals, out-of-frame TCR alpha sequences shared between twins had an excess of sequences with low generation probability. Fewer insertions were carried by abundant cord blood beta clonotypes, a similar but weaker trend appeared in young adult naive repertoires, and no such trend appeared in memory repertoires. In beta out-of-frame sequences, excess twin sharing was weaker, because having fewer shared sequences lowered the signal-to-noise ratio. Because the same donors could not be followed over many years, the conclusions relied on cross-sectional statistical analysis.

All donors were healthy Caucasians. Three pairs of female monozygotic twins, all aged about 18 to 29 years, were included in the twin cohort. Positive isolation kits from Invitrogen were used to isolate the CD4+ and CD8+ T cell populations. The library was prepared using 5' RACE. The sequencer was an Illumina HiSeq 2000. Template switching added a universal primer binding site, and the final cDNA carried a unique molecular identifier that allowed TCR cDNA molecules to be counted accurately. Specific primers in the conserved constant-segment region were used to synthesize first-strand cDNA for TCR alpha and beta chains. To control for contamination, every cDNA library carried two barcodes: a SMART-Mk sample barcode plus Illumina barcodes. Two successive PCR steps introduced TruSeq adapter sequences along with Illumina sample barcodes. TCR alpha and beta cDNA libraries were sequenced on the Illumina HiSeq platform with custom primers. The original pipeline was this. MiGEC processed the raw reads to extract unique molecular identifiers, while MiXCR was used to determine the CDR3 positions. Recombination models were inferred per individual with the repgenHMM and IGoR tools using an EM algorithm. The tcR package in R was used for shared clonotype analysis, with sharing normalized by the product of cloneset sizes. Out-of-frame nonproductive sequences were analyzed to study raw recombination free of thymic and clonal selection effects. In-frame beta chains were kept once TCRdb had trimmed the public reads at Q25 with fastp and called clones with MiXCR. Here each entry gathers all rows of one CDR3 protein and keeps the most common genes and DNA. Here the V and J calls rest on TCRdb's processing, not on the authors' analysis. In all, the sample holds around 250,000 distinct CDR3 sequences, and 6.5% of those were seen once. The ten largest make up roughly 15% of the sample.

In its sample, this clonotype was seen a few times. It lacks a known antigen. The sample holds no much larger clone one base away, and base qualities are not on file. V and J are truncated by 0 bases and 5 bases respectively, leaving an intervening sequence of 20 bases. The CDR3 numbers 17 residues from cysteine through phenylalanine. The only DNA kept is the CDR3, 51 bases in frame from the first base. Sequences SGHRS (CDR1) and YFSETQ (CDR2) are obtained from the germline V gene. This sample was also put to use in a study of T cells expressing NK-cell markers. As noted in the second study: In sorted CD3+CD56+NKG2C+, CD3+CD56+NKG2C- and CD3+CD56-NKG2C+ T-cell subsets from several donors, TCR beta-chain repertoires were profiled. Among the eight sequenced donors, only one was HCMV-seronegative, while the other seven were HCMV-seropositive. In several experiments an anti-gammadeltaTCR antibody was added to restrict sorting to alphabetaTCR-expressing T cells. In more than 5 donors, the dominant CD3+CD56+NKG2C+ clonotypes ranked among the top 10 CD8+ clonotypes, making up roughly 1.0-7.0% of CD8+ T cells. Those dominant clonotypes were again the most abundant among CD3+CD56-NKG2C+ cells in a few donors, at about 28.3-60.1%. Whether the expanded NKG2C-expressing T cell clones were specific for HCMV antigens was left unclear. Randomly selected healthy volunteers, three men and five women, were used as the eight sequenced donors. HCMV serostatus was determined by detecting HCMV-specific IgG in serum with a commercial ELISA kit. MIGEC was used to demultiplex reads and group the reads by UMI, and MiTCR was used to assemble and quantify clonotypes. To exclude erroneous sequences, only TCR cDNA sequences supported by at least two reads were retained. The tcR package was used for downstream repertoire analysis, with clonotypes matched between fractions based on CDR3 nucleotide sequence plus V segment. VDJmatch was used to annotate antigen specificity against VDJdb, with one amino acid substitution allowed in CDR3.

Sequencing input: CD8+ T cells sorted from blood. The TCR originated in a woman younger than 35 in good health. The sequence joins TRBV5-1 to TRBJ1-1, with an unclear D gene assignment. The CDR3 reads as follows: CASSLVGQSLRNTEAFF. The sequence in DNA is TGCGCCAGCAGCTTGGTAGGTCAAAGTTTGAGGAATACTGAAGCTTTCTTT.